This TCR beta chain was profiled in a study of CD8 T cells in Susac syndrome. Study-wide background: There were about six sequenced Susac syndrome patients with active disease and 8 or 9 in remission.

The CDR3 is made up of 14 amino acids. Trimming took 0 bases from V and 1 from J, leaving 7 bases between them. Germline V CDR1 and CDR2: LGHNA, YSLEER. Reverse transcription of roughly 0.5 to 1 ug RNA was carried out with random hexamers. An immunoSEQ multiplex PCR generated amplified TCR beta CDR3 products spanning 54 Vbeta and 13 Jbeta. MiXCR, run by TCRdb on the immunoSEQ multiplex PCR reads, gives a single entry per CDR3 protein. Of 70,000 to 100,000 distinct CDR3 sequences listed, 90% to 97% are singletons. Sequencing of TCR beta, carried out with a high-throughput approach, was applied to CD8+ and CD4+ T cells from the blood.

The sample comprised CD8+ T cells from PBMCs. The receptor was derived from a human donor with Susac syndrome. The rearrangement uses TRBV4-3 and TRBJ2-7; D gene unclear. Here the CDR3 reads CASSQDRRSYEQYF. CDR3 sequence (DNA): TGCGCCAGCAGCCAAGATCGAAGGTCCTACGAGCAGTACTTC.